Below are 28 T cell receptor beta chains sequenced from a single sample in a study of T cells in localized non-small cell lung cancer. Method: immunoSEQ multiplex PCR; TCRdb's copy keeps in-frame clones and lacks some. The sample yields approximately 70,000 clones, roughly 90% seen once. The source was peripheral blood, collected before any cancer treatment. These receptor sequences come from a male donor aged 60 or over with stage III squamous cell lung carcinoma.

The CDR3: CSALSTYEQYV. Here the CDR3 DNA reads TGCAGTGCCCTGAGTACCTACGAGCAGTACGTC. This chain connects TRBV20-1 to TRBJ2-7; D not certain. CDR3 length equals 11 residues. Trimming removed 6 bases at V and 2 bases at J, with 8 bases between. Germline CDR1 reads DFQATT; CDR2 reads SNEGSKA (reference sequence).

The chain employs TRBV2 and TRBJ2-3; weak D call: TRBD1 (5 bases). Per germline, CDR1 SNHLY and CDR2 FYNNEI. The length of the CDR3 is 13 residues. Trimming pared 10 bases from V and 2 bases from J, leaving 13 bases between. CDR3 protein: CATSTVNTDTQYF. For the CDR3, the DNA is TGTGCCACGTCGACAGTGAACACAGATACGCAGTATTTT. Combining the CDR3 with reference TRBV2 and TRBJ2-3 gives the whole variable domain EPEVTQTPSHQVTQMGQEVILRCVPISNHLYFYWYRQILGQKVEFLVSFYNNEISEKSEIFDDQFSVERPDGSNFTLKIRSTKLEDSAMYFCATSTVNTDTQYFGPGTRLTVL.

DNA of the CDR3: TGTGCCAGCAGTGTGGGTAACACTGAAGCTTTCTTT. It is translated as CASSVGNTEAFF. This chain links TRBV28 with TRBJ1-1; D gene unclear. Trimming shortened V by 5 bases and J by 2 bases, and 6 bases separated the two germline ends. The CDR3 spans 12 residues. Germline V gives CDR1 MDHEN, CDR2 SYDVKM.

This chain uses TRBV5-1 with TRBJ1-4; TRBD1 aligns across 11 bases. V gave up 4 bases and J gave up 6 bases; unmatched junction bases: 2. The germline gives CDR1 SGHRS, CDR2 YFSETQ. The CDR3 runs to 14 residues. This chain's CDR3 is CASSPDRGHEKLFF. The CDR3 coding sequence is TGCGCCAGCAGCCCGGACAGGGGGCATGAAAAACTGTTTTTT.

J is TRBJ1-2 and V is TRBV5-6; 7 bases match TRBD1. Germline assignment: CDR1 SGHDT and CDR2 YYEEEE. After removal of 4 bases from V and 3 bases from J, the junction contained 6 bases not matched to a gene. This CDR3 spans 14 amino acids. CDR3 sequence (DNA): TGTGCCAGCAGCATGACAGGGATCCACTATGGCTACACCTTC. This encodes CASSMTGIHYGYTF.

Only one count was recorded for this clone. The V call is TRBV7-3, the J call TRBJ2-7; TRBD1 matches at 12 bases. The CDR3 loop spans 16 amino acids. The V and J ends lost 3 bases and 3 bases, in that order; junction bases with no gene match: 6. Per the germline V gene, CDR1 is SGHTA and CDR2 is FQGTGA. The CDR3 coding sequence is TGTGCCAGCAGCTTGGGGACAGGGGGCGCTGGCTACGAGCAGTACTTC. It translates to CASSLGTGGAGYEQYF.

The chain links TRBV6-1 to TRBJ1-2; D gene ambiguous. The CDR3 covers 13 residues. Per germline, CDR1 MNHNS and CDR2 SASEGT. The V gene lost 7 bases and the J gene lost 0 bases, with 9 bases spanning the gap. CDR3 DNA sequence: TGTGCCAGCATAGGCGGAGCTAACTATGGCTACACCTTC. Translated, it gives CASIGGANYGYTF.

The genes are TRBV7-2 and TRBJ1-1; possible D gene TRBD1, 5 bases. CDR1 and CDR2 (germline): SGHTA, FQGNSA. V was clipped by 5 bases and J by 0 bases, with 16 bases between them. The CDR3 runs 16 residues. The CDR3 loop is CASSPARGPMNTEAFF. The CDR3 DNA sequence: TGTGCCAGCAGCCCCGCGAGGGGTCCCATGAACACTGAAGCTTTCTTT. The whole variable domain, remainder taken from reference TRBV7-2 and TRBJ1-1, is GAGVSQSPSNKVTEKGKDVELRCDPISGHTALYWYRQSLGQGLEFLIYFQGNSAPDKSGLPSDRFSAERTGGSVSTLTIQRTQQEDSAVYLCASSPARGPMNTEAFFGQGTRLTVV.

The chain carries TRBV5-1 and TRBJ1-2, with TRBD1 as a possible D gene (5 bases). There are 15 residues in the CDR3. Trimming stripped 3 bases from V and 8 bases from J, with 20 bases between. Germline V CDR1 and CDR2: SGHRS, YFSETQ. In DNA form, the CDR3 reads TGCGCCAGCAGCTCCCTCCTTGGGGGAAATTTCGGCTACACCTTC. It yields the protein CASSSLLGGNFGYTF.

The V call is TRBV2, the J call TRBJ1-2; perhaps TRBD1 as D (5 bases). CDR1 is SNHLY, CDR2 FYNNEI, per germline. The CDR3 has 15 amino acids. Between the trimmed V and J ends, which lost 2 bases and 4 bases, there was a span of 14 bases. The CDR3 is CASSEPEDTIYGYTF. The CDR3 DNA follows: TGTGCCAGCAGTGAACCTGAGGACACAATCTATGGCTACACCTTC.

This chain links TRBV5-1 with TRBJ2-2; 7 nucleotides agree with TRBD1. CDR1 SGHRS and CDR2 YFSETQ come from the germline V gene. CDR3 size: 17 residues. Trimming cost V 0 bases and J 5 bases; bases outside gene matches: 10. Written as DNA, the CDR3 is TGCGCCAGCAGCTTGGACTCCGGGACAGCGGTTACCGGGGAGCTGTTTTTT. Protein sequence: CASSLDSGTAVTGELFF.

The chain is built from TRBV28 and TRBJ2-3; tentatively, D is TRBD1 (6 bases). This CDR3 is built from 15 residues. The germline CDR1 and CDR2 sequences are MDHEN and SYDVKM. Trimming shortened V by 5 bases and J by 0 bases, and 12 bases separated the two germline ends. The CDR3 spells CASSILGGSTDTQYF. The CDR3 nucleotides are TGTGCCAGCAGTATCCTAGGGGGAAGCACAGATACGCAGTATTTT.

A few counts support this clone. This chain connects TRBV10-3 to TRBJ1-3; D call uncertain. Germline assignment: CDR1 ENHRY and CDR2 SYGVKD. This CDR3 has 13 residues. V lost 7 bases to trimming and J lost 1 base, with 8 bases between them. The CDR3 loop reads CAITQPSGNTIYF. The CDR3 DNA sequence: TGTGCCATCACGCAGCCGTCTGGAAACACCATATATTTT.

This rearrangement joins TRBV7-9 to TRBJ2-4; 11 bases match TRBD1. The germline V gene encodes CDR1 SEHNR and CDR2 FQNEAQ (reference sequence). Trimming cost V 5 bases and J 13 bases; bases outside gene matches: 7. The CDR3 spans 13 residues. The CDR3 region is CASSLSGQGAQYF. As DNA, the CDR3 is TGTGCCAGCAGCCTCTCTGGACAGGGGGCCCAGTACTTC.

V is TRBV30 and J is TRBJ2-5; TRBD1 matches at 7 bases. V lost 5 bases to trimming and J lost 7 bases; unmatched junction nucleotides: 4. This CDR3 contains 11 residues. Germline-derived CDR1 and CDR2 are GTSNPN and SVGIG (reference sequence). This CDR3 reads CAWEGAATQYF. The CDR3 coding sequence is TGTGCCTGGGAGGGGGCGGCGACCCAGTACTTC. The full variable domain, rest sourced from reference TRBV30 and TRBJ2-5, is SQTIHQWPATLVQPVGSPLSLECTVEGTSNPNLYWYRQAAGRGLQLLFYSVGIGQISSEVPQNLSASRPQDRQFILSSKKLLLSDSGFYLCAWEGAATQYFGPGTRLLVL.

The chain has TRBV5-1 and TRBJ2-3, with 9 bases identical to TRBD2. This CDR3 is built from 15 residues. The V gene's germline CDR1 is SGHRS and CDR2 YFSETQ. Trimming removed 1 base from V and 3 bases from J; junction bases left unmatched: 3. The chain's CDR3 is CASSLRRGGTDTQYF. DNA of the CDR3: TGCGCCAGCAGCTTGAGGCGGGGGGGAACAGATACGCAGTATTTT.

V is TRBV6-4 and J is TRBJ2-1; TRBD2 matches at 12 bases. Germline V gene sequence: CDR1 MRHNA, CDR2 SNTAGT. The CDR3 runs 15 residues. Losses at the gene ends were 6 bases for V and 4 bases for J; bases not matched to a gene: 4. The CDR3 loop is CASRASGGGYNEQFF. The DNA of the CDR3 is TGTGCCAGCAGGGCTAGCGGGGGGGGTTACAATGAGCAGTTCTTC.

This chain joins TRBV5-6 and TRBJ2-5; a weak D match, TRBD1 (5 bases). V shed 4 bases and J shed 2 bases, with 15 bases lying between them. Germline V CDR1 and CDR2: SGHDT, YYEEEE. This CDR3 contains 15 residues. CDR3 nucleotides: TGTGCCAGCAGCCCCTTTGGACGGACACAAGAGACCCAGTACTTC. Protein sequence: CASSPFGRTQETQYF.

The gene calls are TRBV9 and TRBJ2-6; 9 bases are shared with TRBD1. CDR3 length equals 18 residues. V lost 3 bases, J lost 0 bases, and 7 bases stayed unmatched. From germline, CDR1 is SGDLS and CDR2 YYNGEE. CDR3 protein: CASSARAGQGSGANVLTF. CDR3 coding DNA: TGTGCCAGCAGCGCAAGAGCGGGACAGGGCTCTGGGGCCAACGTCCTGACTTTC. Together with reference TRBV9 and TRBJ2-6, the CDR3 gives the full variable domain: DSGVTQTPKHLITATGQRVTLRCSPRSGDLSVYWYQQSLDQGLQFLIQYYNGEERAKGNILERFSAQQFPDLHSELNLSSLELGDSALYFCASSARAGQGSGANVLTFGAGSRLTVL.

A single count supports this clone. V and J are TRBV5-5 and TRBJ1-2, with 9 bases matching TRBD1. Germline loops: CDR1 SGHKS, CDR2 YYEKEE (reference sequence). There are 18 residues in the CDR3. V shed 2 bases and J 4 bases; nucleotides not matched to a gene: 15. The CDR3 sequence: CASSLPTLQGQGFYGYTF. In DNA, the CDR3 is TGTGCCAGCAGCTTACCTACTCTACAGGGACAGGGCTTCTATGGCTACACCTTC.

The V and J genes are TRBV7-2 and TRBJ2-1; D perhaps matches TRBD2 (5 bases). Trimming cost V 2 bases and J 6 bases, with 14 bases left between them. The CDR3 loop spans 15 amino acids. The V gene's germline CDR1 is SGHTA and CDR2 FQGNSA. CDR3 residues: CASSLYLGGVNEQFF. CDR3 in DNA: TGTGCCAGCAGCTTATACTTAGGAGGTGTCAATGAGCAGTTCTTC.

V usage is TRBV18 and J usage is TRBJ2-5; 8 bases match TRBD2. There are 14 residues in the CDR3. The V gene's germline CDR1 is KGHSH and CDR2 LQKENI. Losses at the gene ends were 4 bases for V and 4 bases for J; bases not matched to a gene: 5. CDR3 region: CASSQRGQAETQYF. For the CDR3, the DNA is TGTGCCAGCTCACAGCGGGGGCAGGCAGAGACCCAGTACTTC.

CDR3 bases: TGTGCCAGCAGCGGTGGGACAGAGAACACTGAAGCTTTCTTT. Its translation is CASSGGTENTEAFF. The genes are TRBV7-6 and TRBJ1-1, with 7 bases identical to TRBD1. There are 14 residues in the CDR3. The germline gives CDR1 SGHVS, CDR2 FNYEAQ. Trimming took 5 bases from V and 1 from J; bases not matched to a gene: 4. The full variable domain, in which reference TRBV7-6 and TRBJ1-1 provide the parts outside the CDR3, is GAGVSQSPRYKVTKRGQDVALRCDPISGHVSLYWYRQALGQGPEFLTYFNYEAQQDKSGLPNDRFSAERPEGSISTLTIQRTEQRDSAMYRCASSGGTENTEAFFGQGTRLTVV.

This chain joins TRBV30 and TRBJ2-2; D unclear. The CDR3 covers 15 residues. Trimming shortened V by 0 bases and J by 3 bases, and 11 bases separated the two germline ends. The germline gives CDR1 GTSNPN, CDR2 SVGIG (reference sequence). The CDR3 here is CAWSVHWVDTGELFF. DNA of the CDR3: TGTGCCTGGAGTGTACATTGGGTGGACACCGGGGAGCTGTTTTTT.

A few counts support this clone. The genes are TRBV11-1 and TRBJ1-2; no clear D gene. The V and J ends lost 1 base and 8 bases respectively, with 17 bases between them. This CDR3 is 15 amino acids long. CDR1 and CDR2 (germline): SGHAT, FQDESV (reference sequence). The CDR3 is CASSLERVVKEGYTF. The CDR3 DNA is TGTGCCAGCAGCTTAGAACGAGTGGTGAAGGAGGGCTACACCTTC.

This clone was recorded only once. This chain connects TRBV27 to TRBJ2-2; D remains ambiguous. V was trimmed by 1 base and J by 1 base, leaving 7 bases between them. This CDR3 has 15 residues. Germline lookup yields CDR1 MNHEY and CDR2 SMNVEV (reference sequence). The chain's CDR3 is CASSLYGLNTGELFF. Written as DNA, the CDR3 is TGTGCCAGCAGTTTATACGGCCTGAACACCGGGGAGCTGTTTTTT.

The V and J genes are TRBV6-5 and TRBJ2-7; D gene unclear. V lost 4 bases to trimming and J lost 7 bases, with 11 bases between them. In germline, CDR1 is MNHEY, CDR2 SVGAGI. This CDR3 has 12 residues. The CDR3 spells CASSSTLGEQYV. CDR3 in DNA: TGTGCCAGCAGTTCAACGTTGGGAGAGCAGTACGTC.

This chain uses TRBV9 with TRBJ2-5; tentatively, D is TRBD2 (6 bases). V lost 0 bases and J lost 5, with 11 bases in between. Germline CDR1 is SGDLS and CDR2 is YYNGEE. The CDR3 length is 14 residues. Written as DNA, the CDR3 is TGTGCCAGCAGCGTAGGCGGGGTAGCGGAGACCCAGTACTTC. This translates into CASSVGGVAETQYF.